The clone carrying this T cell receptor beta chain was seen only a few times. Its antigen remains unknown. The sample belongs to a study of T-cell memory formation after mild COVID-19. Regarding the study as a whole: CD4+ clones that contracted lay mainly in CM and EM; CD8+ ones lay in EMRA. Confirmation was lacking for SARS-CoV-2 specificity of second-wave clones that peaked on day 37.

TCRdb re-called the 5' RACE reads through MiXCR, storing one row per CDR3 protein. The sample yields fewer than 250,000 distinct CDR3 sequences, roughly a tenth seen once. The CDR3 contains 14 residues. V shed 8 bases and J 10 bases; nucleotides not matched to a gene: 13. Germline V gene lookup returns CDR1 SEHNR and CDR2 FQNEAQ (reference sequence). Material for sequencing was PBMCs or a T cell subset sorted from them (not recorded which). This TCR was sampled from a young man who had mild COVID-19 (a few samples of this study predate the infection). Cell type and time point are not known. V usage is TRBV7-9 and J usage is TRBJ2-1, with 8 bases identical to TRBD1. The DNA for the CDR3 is TGTGCCAGCGTAAAATCGACAGGGGTCAACGAGCAGTTCTTC. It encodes CASVKSTGVNEQFF.